The rows below give T cell receptor beta chains drawn from one sample of a study of cytomegalovirus exposure and HLA in healthy donors. Sequencing was performed with immunoSEQ multiplex PCR; in TCRdb, only in-frame clones are kept and a portion is missing. The table has about 120,000 clones, approximately 69% seen once; the top ten hold around 10%. The sequenced sample consisted of PBMCs. The receptors come from a woman aged 45 to 65 in good health and CMV-seropositive. CDR3s include the opening cysteine and the closing phenylalanine or tryptophan. A D gene is named only where the DNA matches it firmly. For some rows the clone size is stated as once, few or many, or as a class when expanded; others skip it.

>TRBV7-9|-|-|TRBJ2-5|13
TGTGCCAGCAGCGAGACTAGGGGAGAGACCCAGTACTTC
CASSETRGETQYF
>TRBV25-1|-|TRBD1|TRBJ2-5|17
TGTGCCAGCAGTGGTTTTCTCCCGACAGGGGACCAAGAGACCCAGTACTTC
CASSGFLPTGDQETQYF
>TRBV7-2|-|-|TRBJ2-2|16
TGTGCCAGCAGCCCGTTGCCTCTATTTAACACCGGGGAGCTGTTTTTT
CASSPLPLFNTGELFF
>TRBV4-1|-|TRBD1|TRBJ1-5|18
TGCGCCAGCAGCCAGTCCGGGACAGGTGGGCCTACGAATCAGCCCCAGCATTTT
CASSQSGTGGPTNQPQHF
>TRBV6-6|few|TRBD1|TRBJ2-7|13
TGTGCCAGCACTGGGGACAGGGACAACGAGCAGTACTTC
CASTGDRDNEQYF
>TRBV6-5|-|-|TRBJ1-2|16
TGTGCCAGCAGTTACTCGGAGACGGGACTTAACTATGGCTACACCTTC
CASSYSETGLNYGYTF
>TRBV30|-|-|TRBJ1-2|11
TGTGCCTGGGGGGGGACCTATGGCTACACCTTC
CAWGGTYGYTF
>TRBV5-6|-|TRBD1|TRBJ1-3|17
TGTGCCAGCAGATCACAGGGGGCCGTGAACTCTGGAAACACCATATATTTT
CASRSQGAVNSGNTIYF
>TRBV5-1|-|-|TRBJ1-4|12
TGCGCCAGCAGGGGGCTGGATGAAAAACTGTTTTTT
CASRGLDEKLFF
>TRBV5-5|-|-|TRBJ2-1|15
TGTGCCAGCAGCTTGGGACGGGGTCAGGACAATGAGCAGTTCTTC
CASSLGRGQDNEQFF